The rows below give T cell receptor beta chains drawn from one sample of a study of quantifying T cell responses using KT2 cells. MiXCR, applied by TCRdb to the UMI-ligation and nested PCR reads, yields one record per CDR3 protein. Of about 41,000 distinct CDR3 sequences detected, over 15% appear once; the ten largest clones hold 43%. The specimen was PBMCs spiked with cells of the T cell clone KT2. These receptors originate from a human donor. CDR3s leave out the opening cysteine and the closing phenylalanine or tryptophan. The order of the fields is V gene, CDR3 protein.

v_gene: TRBV20-1; CDR3aa: SASYKGMNTEAF
v_gene: TRBV5-1; CDR3aa: ASSPGSSGANVLT
v_gene: TRBV5-1; CDR3aa: ARKRGTSTDTQY
v_gene: TRBV10-3; CDR3aa: AISAKLDPGETQY
v_gene: TRBV7-9; CDR3aa: ASSETGDEQY
v_gene: TRBV4-2; CDR3aa: ASSQDGPAVNEQF
v_gene: TRBV6-5; CDR3aa: ATFHQPQH
v_gene: TRBV9; CDR3aa: ASSYREQRERDNEQF
v_gene: TRBV20-1; CDR3aa: SAGGGNQPQH
v_gene: TRBV4-2; CDR3aa: ASSGSRENNNEQF
v_gene: TRBV5-4; CDR3aa: ASSLGGRTEAF
v_gene: TRBV2; CDR3aa: ASSESFTGANYGYT
v_gene: TRBV2; CDR3aa: ASHQEVDSPLH
v_gene: TRBV5-1; CDR3aa: ASSLRLSSGGQETQY
v_gene: TRBV20-1; CDR3aa: SANTGGGEQY
v_gene: TRBV5-1; CDR3aa: ASSLWAGATDTQY